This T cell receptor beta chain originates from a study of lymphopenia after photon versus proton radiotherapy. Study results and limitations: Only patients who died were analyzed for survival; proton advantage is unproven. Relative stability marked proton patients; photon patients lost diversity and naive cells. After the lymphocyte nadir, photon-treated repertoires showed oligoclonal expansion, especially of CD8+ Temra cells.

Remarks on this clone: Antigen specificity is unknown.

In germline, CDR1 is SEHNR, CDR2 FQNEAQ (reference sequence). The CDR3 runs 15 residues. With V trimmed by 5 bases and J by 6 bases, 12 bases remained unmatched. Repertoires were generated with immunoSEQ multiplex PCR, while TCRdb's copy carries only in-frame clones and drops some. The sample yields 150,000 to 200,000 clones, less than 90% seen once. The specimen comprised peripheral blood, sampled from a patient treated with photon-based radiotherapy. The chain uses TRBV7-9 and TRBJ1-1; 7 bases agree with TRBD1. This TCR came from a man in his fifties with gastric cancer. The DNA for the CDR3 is TGTGCCAGCAGCCCCACGACAGGGACGGTCGCTGAAGCTTTCTTT. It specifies CASSPTTGTVAEAFF.